The clone carrying this T cell receptor (beta chain) was seen repeatedly, ten times or more. Antigen specificity is unknown. The data originate from a study of T cells in Graves' hyperthyroidism and ophthalmopathy. The CDR3 is 15 amino acids. V was cut by 3 bases and J by 5 bases, with 14 bases left in between. Germline V gene lookup returns CDR1 SGHTA and CDR2 FQGTGA. The study's findings and limits: Expanded thyroid clonotypes (above 0.001) were mostly also found in blood.

Amplified TCR beta CDR3 regions derived from RNA transcripts. An initial round of RT-PCR targeting the TCR CDR3 relied on the HTBI primer set. TCRdb reprocessed the multiplex PCR reads with MiXCR, giving one entry per CDR3 protein. The repertoire includes around 300,000 distinct CDR3 sequences, approximately 16% of them detected once, and over 25% sits in the top ten. Diagnosis rested on symptoms, serum thyroxine and TRAb, thyroid ultrasound, and orbital computed tomography. Preceding any ophthalmopathy symptoms, the blood sample dates from first hyperthyroidism diagnosis. The TCR originated in a woman in her 50s with Graves' hyperthyroidism that later progressed to Graves' ophthalmopathy. This rearrangement joins TRBV7-3 to TRBJ1-5; D gene unclear. Material for sequencing was blood. Here the CDR3 DNA reads TGTGCCAGCAGCTTGGACGGCCAGCATCATCAGCCCCAGCATTTT. This gives the protein CASSLDGQHHQPQHF.